Included here is one TCR beta chain sequence, with context. Its antigen is still unknown. No clone much larger than this one lies a single base away; base qualities are absent. Synthetic TCR analog templates were spiked into each PCR so that absolute template abundance could be estimated from read counts. Using the immunoSEQ assay, TCRbeta CDR3 regions were amplified from genomic DNA with bias-controlled V and J gene primers. Sequencing of rearranged TCRbeta segments was performed at approximately 20X coverage. In the source study's methods: Sequencing errors were corrected by clustering, and CDR3s were annotated against IMGT so that V, D and J genes could be assigned. Downstream analyses used only productive TCRbeta rearrangements, leaving out any out-of-frame or stop-codon sequences. To compute clonality, Shannon entropy was normalized by the log of the number of unique productive sequences and then subtracted from one. Fisher's exact test with Benjamini-Hochberg correction, at a threshold of adjusted p below 0.01, was used to find clones that differed between time points or between blood and tumor. TCRdb's version of the immuneACCESS table is confined to in-frame rearrangements and falls short of the full clone set. An unresolved V gene accounts for under half of the shortfall where checked; the remainder is of unknown origin. The D gene and trimming were derived from the DNA, and the V and J assignments and clone size from that table. The sample includes approximately 37,000 clones, with around 83% observed a single time. Less than 20% of the sample is in the top ten clones.

From the cysteine up to the phenylalanine, the CDR3 has a length of 13 residues. Only the CDR3 part of the read is kept: 39 bases, read in frame from the first base. From the germline V gene, CDR1 is SNHLY and CDR2 is FYNNEI. The junction carries 4 bases between V and J, which are trimmed by 1 base and 1 base respectively. The cohort comprised 29 patients with locally advanced or metastatic urothelial carcinoma treated at Memorial Sloan Kettering on a trial protocol. Peripheral blood mononuclear cells were collected pretreatment and during treatment, with between 1 and 8 total time points per patient. The Qiagen DNeasy Blood extraction kit was used to purify genomic DNA from total PBMCs and from tumor samples. PBMCs were collected pretreatment and during treatment, and were isolated and stored as previously described. The sample belongs to a study of PD-L1 blockade in urothelial cancer (dated by TCRdb to about 2017). General notes on the study: All patients started therapy around 2014 and received atezolizumab 1,200 mg intravenously every 3 weeks. About 90% of the 29 patients were males with bladder-origin urothelial cancer, and about two thirds of the roughly 30 reported a prior smoking history. An ECOG performance status of 0 or 1 was recorded for the patients, and 0 to 3 prior chemotherapy regimens had been received by the patients. Blood samples were analyzed at two time points: 3 weeks after treatment start (second dose) and 6 weeks after treatment start. Blood samples gave a median of around 140,000 T cells and 80,000 to 95,000 unique TCRs, with a median clonality of 0.080. An exploratory multi-omic analysis was conducted of the somatic, immune and clinical correlates of response to PD-L1 blockade with atezolizumab in urothelial cancer. Pretreatment tumor samples, along with matched peripheral blood collected serially before and after atezolizumab treatment, underwent TCR sequencing. Durable clinical benefit meant progression-free survival longer than 6 months, and TCR features were also tested against progression-free and overall survival. Whole exome sequencing and RNA sequencing of pretreatment tumors were performed alongside TCR sequencing in the same patients. Durable clinical benefit was achieved by nine patients but not by the remaining 20. Pretreatment blood TCR-seq was available for under 35 patients, at least one posttreatment blood collection was obtained for 24 patients, and tumor TCR-seq was available for 24 patients.

The paper as a whole reports these results and caveats: Among patients with durable benefit, tumor-associated TCR clones showed greater expansion in peripheral blood 3 weeks after treatment started (n = 22, p = 0.022). Improved progression-free and overall survival was associated with having pretreatment peripheral blood TCR clonality below the median. Because the sample size was small (n of about 27) and many of the analyses were exploratory, the results are meant to be hypothesis-generating.

This TCR came from a man in his 60s with urothelial cancer. This chain is built from TRBV2 and TRBJ1-1; a confident D gene designation cannot be given. The sample here was PBMCs, taken around atezolizumab (anti-PD-L1) treatment. The encoded CDR3 is CASSEVRNTEAFF. The DNA reads TGTGCCAGCAGTGAAGTGAGGAACACTGAAGCTTTCTTT.